Listed here are 11 T cell receptor beta chains from one sample, sequenced in a study of blood T cells in healthy people across ages. Then a second PCR, running roughly 7 to 11 cycles, was carried out with a sample-barcoded 5' primer and a J-beta primer mix. MiXCR was run by TCRdb on the 5' RACE reads, yielding one entry per CDR3 protein. The table includes about 1.8 million distinct CDR3 sequences, less than 50% detected once. The sequencing sample was made of blood. Receptors originate from a woman in her 40s in good health.

This clonotype was picked up a small number of times. The chain combines TRBV5-1 with TRBJ1-2; 7 bases agree with TRBD1. Germline CDR1 SGHRS, CDR2 YFSETQ. This CDR3 is built from 14 residues. V lost 4 bases, J lost 3 bases, and 6 bases stayed unmatched. For the CDR3, the DNA is TGCGCCAGCAGCGGACCCACAGGGGACTATGGCTACACCTTC. Its protein product is CASSGPTGDYGYTF.

Only a few counts were recorded for this clonotype. The chain links TRBV27 to TRBJ2-7; D unresolved. Per germline, CDR1 MNHEY and CDR2 SMNVEV (reference sequence). V lost 9 bases to trimming and J lost 3 bases, with 12 bases between them. This CDR3 spans 12 amino acids. The chain's CDR3 is CAREMGSYEQYF. CDR3 DNA: TGTGCCAGGGAGATGGGCAGCTACGAGCAGTACTTC.

This chain's CDR3 is CASSTGIETQYF. DNA for the CDR3: TGTGCCAGCAGTACAGGGATAGAGACCCAGTACTTC. V usage is TRBV12-3 or TRBV12-4 and J usage is TRBJ2-5; D is perhaps TRBD1 (6 bases). This CDR3 has 12 amino acids. V was shortened by 5 bases and J by 4 bases, with 8 bases between the two germline ends.

To note about this clonotype: One end of the junction is discordant with germline, which a read error may explain. The J gene is TRBJ2-3, the V gene TRBV20-1; 7 bases line up with TRBD2. Germline CDR1 reads DFQATT; CDR2 reads SNEGSKA (reference sequence). This CDR3 has 15 amino acids. CDR3 coding DNA: TGCAGTGCGAGAGGCACAGCGGGGTCGCGGGATACGCAGTATTTT. Its protein product is CSARGTAGSRDTQYF.

This chain uses TRBV29-1 with TRBJ2-6; D not certain. V was pared by 0 bases and J by 4 bases, with 7 bases between. CDR3 size: 14 residues. Germline values: CDR1 SQVTM, CDR2 ANQGSEA. The CDR3, as DNA: TGCAGCGTTGAAGAAGGGTTCGGGGCCAACGTCCTGACTTTC. Translation: CSVEEGFGANVLTF.

The gene calls are TRBV13 and TRBJ1-6; D is possibly TRBD1 (5 bases). The germline CDR1 and CDR2 sequences are PRHDT and FYEKMQ (reference sequence). The CDR3 runs to 14 residues. V shed 6 bases and J shed 7 bases, with 13 bases lying between them. CDR3 residues: CASSYTEGNSPLHF. In nucleotides, the CDR3 is TGTGCCAGCAGTTATACAGAGGGGAATTCACCCCTCCACTTT.

Only a few counts were recorded for this clonotype. The chain couples TRBV20-1 to TRBJ2-5; TRBD2 agrees at 9 bases. J gave up 2 bases and V 4 bases, and 8 bases lay outside the gene matches. The germline gives CDR1 DFQATT, CDR2 SNEGSKA (reference sequence). The CDR3 runs 15 residues. The chain's CDR3 is CSATTSGGPQETQYF. CDR3 DNA sequence: TGCAGTGCTACGACAAGCGGGGGGCCGCAAGAGACCCAGTACTTC.

This clonotype has a handful of counts. V is TRBV12-3 or TRBV12-4 and J is TRBJ2-7; D gene ambiguous. The ends were cut back, 5 bases at V and 0 bases at J, with 14 bases in the middle. The length of the CDR3 is 15 residues. CDR3: CASSPQAPSSYEQYF. The CDR3 bases are TGTGCCAGCAGTCCTCAGGCACCGAGCTCCTACGAGCAGTACTTC.

This rearrangement joins TRBV6-5 to TRBJ1-2, with 11 bases aligning to TRBD1. The CDR3 length is 12 residues. Germline values: CDR1 MNHEY, CDR2 SVGAGI. V lost 7 bases and J lost 7; bases outside the gene matches: 2. CDR3 amino acids: CASTGQGAGYTF. CDR3 in DNA: TGTGCCAGCACCGGACAGGGGGCTGGCTACACCTTC.

The gene calls are TRBV13 and TRBJ2-7; maybe TRBD2 (6 bases). The CDR3 is 12 residues long. Trimming stripped 5 bases from V and 3 bases from J, with 8 bases between. Germline-derived CDR1 and CDR2 are PRHDT and FYEKMQ (reference sequence). CDR3 bases: TGTGCCAGCAGCCCGCGGGACTACGAGCAGTACTTC. As protein: CASSPRDYEQYF. The full variable domain, rest sourced from reference TRBV13 and TRBJ2-7, is AAGVIQSPRHLIKEKRETATLKCYPIPRHDTVYWYQQGPGQDPQFLISFYEKMQSDKGSIPDRFSAQQFSDYHSELNMSSLELGDSALYFCASSPRDYEQYFGPGTRLTVT.

The gene calls are TRBV6-1 and TRBJ1-2; D might be TRBD1 (5 bases). Germline V lookup: CDR1 MNHNS, CDR2 SASEGT. There are 16 residues in the CDR3. V was shortened by 1 base and J by 7 bases, with 19 bases between the two germline ends. CDR3 region: CASSEVGTLLRGGYTF. CDR3 nucleotides: TGTGCCAGCAGTGAAGTTGGGACCCTTCTAAGGGGTGGCTACACCTTC.